The 21 T cell receptor beta chains given below trace back to one sample, sequenced in a study of shared clonotypes between healthy human individuals. Sequenced by immunoSEQ multiplex PCR; TCRdb stores in-frame clones only, minus some. The sample includes around 980,000 clones, approximately 80% seen only once; the top ten take under 0.8%. The sequenced sample consisted of memory CD4+ T cells from PBMCs. The subset was: CD45RA-negative fraction. These receptor sequences come from a man younger than 35 in good health. Some clones in this sample may be carry-over from other donors' samples.

The rearrangement joins TRBV5-1 to TRBJ1-5; D is possibly TRBD1 (5 bases). This CDR3 spans 13 amino acids. Germline CDR1 is SGHRS and CDR2 is YFSETQ. Trimming left V 4 bases short and J 6 bases short, with 11 bases between. CDR3 amino acids: CASSPTDGQPQHF. The CDR3 DNA sequence: TGCGCCAGCAGCCCGACAGACGGTCAGCCCCAGCATTTT.

The V call is TRBV7-9, the J call TRBJ2-1; D remains unclear. This CDR3 has 12 residues. V lost 7 bases and J 4 bases, leaving 8 bases between the germline ends. Germline loops: CDR1 SEHNR, CDR2 FQNEAQ (reference sequence). For the CDR3, the DNA is TGTGCCAGCACCACAGAATACAATGAGCAGTTCTTC. This translates into CASTTEYNEQFF.

This chain uses TRBV7-2 with TRBJ2-5, with 7 nucleotides matching TRBD2. CDR1 is SGHTA and CDR2 is FQGNSA in the germline V gene. J was trimmed by 10 bases and V by 0 bases; bases with no gene match: 5. This CDR3 is 13 amino acids long. The CDR3 spells CASSLAGEGCQYF. The CDR3, as DNA: TGTGCCAGCAGCTTAGCCGGGGAGGGGTGCCAGTACTTC.

This clone has a count of ten or more. CDR3 nucleotide sequence: TGTGCCTGGAGTGTCAACAGGGGCTACCAGCCCCAGCATTTT. As protein: CAWSVNRGYQPQHF. This chain links TRBV30 with TRBJ1-5; 7 bases agree with TRBD1. This CDR3 has 14 amino acids. The germline gives CDR1 GTSNPN, CDR2 SVGIG (reference sequence). J gave up 7 bases and V 0 bases, and 6 bases lay outside the gene matches. Full variable domain (remainder filled in from reference TRBV30 and TRBJ1-5): SQTIHQWPATLVQPVGSPLSLECTVEGTSNPNLYWYRQAAGRGLQLLFYSVGIGQISSEVPQNLSASRPQDRQFILSSKKLLLSDSGFYLCAWSVNRGYQPQHFGDGTRLSIL.

This clone was seen a single time. The chain couples TRBV5-4 to TRBJ2-3; 13 bases match TRBD2. J gave up 0 bases and V 5 bases, and 12 bases lay outside the gene matches. The CDR3 spans 19 residues. CDR1 is SGHNT and CDR2 is YYREEE in the germline V gene (reference sequence). The CDR3 nucleotides are TGTGCCAGCAGTCCCCTGGGGACTAGCGGGATTGAAAGCACAGATACGCAGTATTTT. Amino acids: CASSPLGTSGIESTDTQYF. The full variable domain, completed using reference TRBV5-4 and TRBJ2-3, is ETGVTQSPTHLIKTRGQQVTLRCSSQSGHNTVSWYQQALGQGPQFIFQYYREEENGRGNFPPRFSGLQFPNYSSELNVNALELDDSALYLCASSPLGTSGIESTDTQYFGPGTRLTVL.

The CDR3 DNA sequence: TGCGCCAGCAGCGAGCTAGCGGGTAACACCGGGGAGCTGTTTTTT. It specifies CASSELAGNTGELFF. The chain couples TRBV5-1 to TRBJ2-2; TRBD2 agrees at 8 bases. The CDR3 runs 15 residues. V gave up 4 bases and J gave up 2 bases; unmatched junction bases: 4. The V gene's germline CDR1 is SGHRS and CDR2 YFSETQ.

The V gene is TRBV7-9, the J gene TRBJ2-3; D not resolved. This CDR3 has 13 amino acids. V lost 4 bases and J 6 bases, leaving 11 bases between the germline ends. In germline, CDR1 is SEHNR, CDR2 FQNEAQ (reference sequence). The DNA for the CDR3 is TGTGCCAGCAGCTGGTTTTTGGGCGATACGCAGTATTTT. This encodes CASSWFLGDTQYF.

V gene TRBV7-9 combines with J gene TRBJ2-5, with D tentatively TRBD1 (5 bases). Germline lookup yields CDR1 SEHNR and CDR2 FQNEAQ (reference sequence). There are 15 residues in the CDR3. The V and J ends lost 4 bases and 0 bases respectively, with 12 bases between them. The CDR3 sequence: CASSSRQSYQETQYF. In DNA form, the CDR3 reads TGTGCCAGCAGCTCCCGACAGTCGTACCAAGAGACCCAGTACTTC. Variable domain in full (rest from reference TRBV7-9 and TRBJ2-5): DTGVSQNPRHKITKRGQNVTFRCDPISEHNRLYWYRQTLGQGPEFLTYFQNEAQLEKSRLLSDRFSAERPKGSFSTLEIQRTEQGDSAMYLCASSSRQSYQETQYFGPGTRLLVL.

The rearrangement uses TRBV6-6 and TRBJ2-7; 11 nucleotides line up with TRBD2. V was clipped by 2 bases and J by 4 bases; unmatched bases: 4. In germline, CDR1 is MNHNY, CDR2 SVGAGI (reference sequence). This CDR3 region has 15 residues. The CDR3 is CASSYTGTSGYEQYF. In DNA, the CDR3 is TGTGCCAGCAGTTACACCGGGACTAGCGGTTACGAGCAGTACTTC.

This chain joins TRBV5-1 and TRBJ2-5; 7 nucleotides align to TRBD1. Trimming cost V 3 bases and J 2 bases; bases outside gene matches: 19. CDR1 and CDR2 from the germline V gene are SGHRS and YFSETQ. The CDR3 spans 19 residues. CDR3 amino acids: CASSSPPARSRGIQETQYF. The CDR3 DNA reads as TGCGCCAGCAGCTCGCCCCCAGCCCGGTCCAGGGGGATTCAAGAGACCCAGTACTTC. Based on the CDR3 plus reference TRBV5-1 and TRBJ2-5, the full variable domain is KAGVTQTPRYLIKTRGQQVTLSCSPISGHRSVSWYQQTPGQGLQFLFEYFSETQRNKGNFPGRFSGRQFSNSRSEMNVSTLELGDSALYLCASSSPPARSRGIQETQYFGPGTRLLVL.

The genes are TRBV5-1 and TRBJ2-7; 9 bases fit TRBD1. After removal of 2 bases from V and 2 bases from J, the junction contained 5 bases not matched to a gene. This CDR3 has 15 residues. CDR1 is SGHRS, CDR2 YFSETQ, per germline. Here the CDR3 reads CASSLGQGSTYEQYF. The CDR3 nucleotides read TGCGCCAGCAGCTTAGGACAGGGGAGTACCTACGAGCAGTACTTC.

The count of this clone is one. The chain couples TRBV5-6 to TRBJ2-3, with 8 bases aligning to TRBD1. Germline values: CDR1 SGHDT, CDR2 YYEEEE. Unmatched junction bases numbered 3, after V lost 4 bases and J lost 2 bases. There are 14 residues in the CDR3. In nucleotides, the CDR3 is TGTGCCAGCAGCCAGGACAGGGCCACAGATACGCAGTATTTT. Translated: CASSQDRATDTQYF.

The chain uses TRBV7-9 and TRBJ1-5; unclear D gene. This CDR3 contains 14 residues. V lost 3 bases and J lost 3, with 9 bases in between. CDR1 SEHNR and CDR2 FQNEAQ come from the germline V gene (reference sequence). The CDR3 is CASSFSQNNQPQHF. CDR3 DNA: TGTGCCAGCAGCTTCTCCCAGAACAATCAGCCCCAGCATTTT.

The chain uses TRBV27 and TRBJ1-5; TRBD1 matches at 8 bases. Looked up from germline, CDR1 is MNHEY and CDR2 is SMNVEV (reference sequence). The CDR3 is 15 amino acids. J gave up 5 bases and V 4 bases, and 7 bases lay outside the gene matches. CDR3 in DNA: TGTGCCAGCAGTTCCCCACCGGACAGGGATCAGCCCCAGCATTTT. Translating it yields CASSSPPDRDQPQHF.

The J gene is TRBJ2-7, the V gene TRBV6-5, with D perhaps TRBD2 (6 bases). The germline CDR1 and CDR2 sequences are MNHEY and SVGAGI. V was clipped by 7 bases and J by 5 bases, with 12 bases between them. CDR3 size: 12 residues. The CDR3 region has the DNA TGTGCCAGCACCGGGACTTTGGACGAGCAGTACTTC. Its protein is CASTGTLDEQYF.

CDR3 DNA: TGTGCCAGCAGCTTAACTTTTGGGACAGGGATCCACGAGCAGTACTTC. This encodes CASSLTFGTGIHEQYF. This chain joins TRBV7-3 and TRBJ2-7; TRBD1 aligns across 9 bases. Germline values: CDR1 SGHTA, CDR2 FQGTGA. Trimming cost V 0 bases and J 5 bases; bases outside gene matches: 8. The CDR3 is 16 amino acids.

The chain couples TRBV11-2 to TRBJ2-1, with 12 bases identical to TRBD2. This CDR3 spans 17 amino acids. From germline, CDR1 is SGHAT and CDR2 FQNNGV. V lost 4 bases and J lost 0; bases outside the gene matches: 4. This CDR3 reads CASSSRTSGTSYNEQFF. CDR3 DNA sequence: TGTGCCAGCAGCTCAAGGACTAGCGGGACCTCCTACAATGAGCAGTTCTTC.

This chain joins TRBV11-3 and TRBJ2-1; the match to TRBD1 covers 8 bases. The CDR3 is 16 residues long. The J segment lost 4 bases and the V segment lost 1 base, leaving 6 bases of the junction unmatched. Germline V lookup: CDR1 SGHNT, CDR2 YENEEA. The CDR3 loop is CASSLVGHRGYNEQFF. The CDR3 coding sequence is TGTGCCAGCAGCTTAGTGGGTCACAGGGGGTACAATGAGCAGTTCTTC.

This chain connects TRBV6-1 to TRBJ1-4, with a possible D match to TRBD1 (5 bases). The V gene lost 3 bases and the J gene lost 10 bases, with 9 bases spanning the gap. The CDR3 totals 12 residues. Germline assignment: CDR1 MNHNS and CDR2 SASEGT. CDR3 amino acids: CASSDDGGKLFF. CDR3 nucleotides: TGTGCCAGCAGTGACGACGGGGGAAAACTGTTTTTT.

This clone showed up just a few times. The rearrangement joins TRBV27 to TRBJ2-3; D unresolved. The V end lost 3 bases, the J end lost 5 bases, and 18 bases lay between the germline ends. The CDR3 contains 16 residues. CDR1 and CDR2 (germline): MNHEY, SMNVEV (reference sequence). DNA for the CDR3: TGTGCCAGCAGTTTTTACGGGCCTCGACTGGGAGATACGCAGTATTTT. Translating gives CASSFYGPRLGDTQYF.

The rearrangement links TRBV29-1 to TRBJ2-3; a possible D gene is TRBD2 (6 bases). Between the trimmed V and J ends, which lost 6 bases and 6 bases, there was a span of 13 bases. This CDR3 is built from 12 residues. Germline CDR1 reads SQVTM; CDR2 reads ANQGSEA. The CDR3 region has the DNA TGCAGCGTGGAACTAGCCTACGATACGCAGTATTTT. This codes for CSVELAYDTQYF.